Presented here are 26 T cell receptor beta chains from one specimen sequenced in a study of blood T cells in healthy people across ages. Combining a sample-barcoded 5' primer with a J-beta primer mix, a second PCR ran for 7 to 11 cycles. TCRdb re-derived calls from the 5' RACE reads in MiXCR, one entry per CDR3 protein. The sample yields around 800,000 distinct CDR3 sequences, about 42% seen once. Specimen: blood. These receptors all stem from a man aged 55 to 70 in good health.

V is TRBV15 and J is TRBJ1-2; D gene ambiguous. The CDR3 runs 13 residues. CDR1 LNHNV and CDR2 YYDKDF come from the germline V gene (reference sequence). The V end was cut by 6 bases, the J end by 3 bases, with 11 bases between. CDR3 bases: TGTGCCACCAGAGGTTTACCACACTATGGCTACACCTTC. It translates to CATRGLPHYGYTF.

This chain links TRBV27 with TRBJ1-5; the match to TRBD1 covers 11 bases. Germline V gene data show CDR1 as MNHEY and CDR2 as SMNVEV (reference sequence). The CDR3 is 15 residues long. J lost 7 bases, V lost 6 bases, and 8 bases had no gene match. The CDR3 sequence: CASRPGQGGGQPQHF. As DNA, the CDR3 is TGTGCCAGCAGACCGGGACAGGGGGGGGGACAGCCCCAGCATTTT.

In this sample, this clonotype turned up many times. J is TRBJ2-7 and V is TRBV4-3; no clear D. CDR3 size: 14 residues. The ends were cut back, 0 bases at V and 3 bases at J, with 9 bases in the middle. Germline lookup yields CDR1 LGHNA and CDR2 YSLEER. The CDR3 here is CASSQDVGSYEQYF. The CDR3 DNA sequence: TGCGCCAGCAGCCAAGATGTCGGTAGCTACGAGCAGTACTTC.

This clonotype was seen a handful of times. This chain connects TRBV14 to TRBJ2-4, with D uncertain. Between the trimmed V and J ends, which lost 3 bases and 6 bases, there was a span of 3 bases. CDR1 and CDR2 (germline): SGHDN, FVKESK. The CDR3 consists of 11 residues. CDR3 loop: CASSHGNIQYF. In DNA, the CDR3 is TGTGCCAGCAGCCACGGAAACATTCAGTACTTC.

The gene calls are TRBV6-2 or TRBV6-3 and TRBJ2-3; 8 nucleotides align to TRBD1. Germline-derived CDR1 and CDR2 are MNHEY and SVGEGT. V shed 4 bases, J shed 0 bases, and the junction held 6 bases outside the gene matches. This CDR3 has 16 amino acids. CDR3 sequence reads: CASSSRRTGSTDTQYF. DNA for the CDR3: TGTGCCAGCAGTTCCAGGAGGACAGGGAGCACAGATACGCAGTATTTT.

V and J are TRBV30 and TRBJ2-3, with 9 bases identical to TRBD1. In germline, CDR1 is GTSNPN, CDR2 SVGIG (reference sequence). CDR3 length: 15 residues. V lost 5 bases and J lost 4; bases outside the gene matches: 10. The CDR3 sequence: CAWFPGQGGSDTQYF. The CDR3 DNA reads as TGTGCCTGGTTCCCGGGACAGGGTGGGTCAGATACGCAGTATTTT.

The J gene is TRBJ2-5, the V gene TRBV5-1, with TRBD1 matching 8 bases. There are 16 residues in the CDR3. V shed 4 bases and J 4 bases; nucleotides not matched to a gene: 12. Germline-derived CDR1 and CDR2 are SGHRS and YFSETQ. The CDR3 coding sequence is TGCGCCAGCAGCCCAAGACCCTCAGACAGGGGAGAGACCCAGTACTTC. Translating it yields CASSPRPSDRGETQYF.

The chain carries TRBV6-2 or TRBV6-3 and TRBJ1-5, with D perhaps matching TRBD1 (5 bases). This CDR3 spans 11 amino acids. Trimming took 8 bases from V and 9 from J, leaving 11 bases between them. Germline lookup yields CDR1 MNHEY and CDR2 SVGEGT. CDR3 DNA sequence: TGTGCCAGCTTCTTGGGGGTGCCCCAGCATTTT. As protein: CASFLGVPQHF.

Worth noting for this clonotype: Mismatch with germline at one junction end may stem from a read error. The chain carries TRBV9 and TRBJ1-2; 7 bases match TRBD1. CDR1 is SGDLS and CDR2 is YYNGEE in the germline V gene. This CDR3 has 13 amino acids. CDR3 DNA sequence: TGTGCCGGCAGACCGTCAGGGGGTATGGGCTACACCTTC. This gives the protein CAGRPSGGMGYTF.

Only a few counts were recorded for this clonotype. V is TRBV6-2 or TRBV6-3 and J is TRBJ1-2; D remains ambiguous. The V end lost 2 bases, the J end lost 4 bases, and 8 bases lay between the germline ends. Germline loops: CDR1 MNHEY, CDR2 SVGEGT. The CDR3 sequence is 13 residues long. CDR3 bases: TGTGCCAGCAGTTACGGCAACCGCTATGGCTACACCTTC. Protein sequence: CASSYGNRYGYTF.

V gene TRBV6-2 or TRBV6-3 combines with J gene TRBJ2-3, with 9 bases lining up with TRBD2. From germline, CDR1 is MNHEY and CDR2 SVGEGT. The CDR3 has 17 amino acids. J gave up 2 bases and V 0 bases, and 6 bases lay outside the gene matches. CDR3 DNA: TGTGCCAGCAGTTACTCAAGCCTAGCGGGGAACACAGATACGCAGTATTTT. Its translation is CASSYSSLAGNTDTQYF.

There are a few counts of this clonotype. The chain employs TRBV20-1 and TRBJ2-4, with D unclear. Deletions cut 5 bases from V and 0 bases from J, with 17 bases between. The CDR3 is 16 amino acids. CDR1 is DFQATT and CDR2 is SNEGSKA in the germline V gene (reference sequence). CDR3: CSAQSRVILAKNIQYF. The CDR3 bases are TGCAGTGCTCAGTCACGTGTTATTCTAGCCAAAAACATTCAGTACTTC.

The J gene is TRBJ2-5, the V gene TRBV2, with 9 bases matching TRBD2. CDR1 is SNHLY, CDR2 FYNNEI, per germline. The CDR3 has 15 residues. J gave up 4 bases and V 5 bases, and 8 bases lay outside the gene matches. CDR3 in amino acids: CASSSSGGRSETQYF. The DNA for the CDR3 is TGTGCCAGCAGTAGTAGCGGGGGCCGGTCAGAGACCCAGTACTTC. Based on the CDR3 plus reference TRBV2 and TRBJ2-5, the full variable domain is EPEVTQTPSHQVTQMGQEVILRCVPISNHLYFYWYRQILGQKVEFLVSFYNNEISEKSEIFDDQFSVERPDGSNFTLKIRSTKLEDSAMYFCASSSSGGRSETQYFGPGTRLLVL.

The J gene is TRBJ2-1, the V gene TRBV11-3; 11 bases match TRBD2. Per the germline V gene, CDR1 is SGHNT and CDR2 is YENEEA. The V segment lost 1 base and the J segment 2 bases; nucleotides outside the gene matches: 4. The CDR3 is 17 residues long. CDR3 DNA: TGTGCCAGCAGCTTAGGTTTACTAGCGGGGGCCTACAATGAGCAGTTCTTC. It is translated as CASSLGLLAGAYNEQFF.

CDR3 nucleotides: TGTGCCTGGAGTGTGGGAGGGGGCTACGAGCGGTACTTC. It codes for CAWSVGGGYERYF. The genes are TRBV30 and TRBJ2-4; D could derive from TRBD1 or TRBD2 (7 bases each). The V gene lost 0 bases and the J gene lost 15 bases, with 18 bases spanning the gap. The CDR3 sequence is 13 residues long. Germline V gives CDR1 GTSNPN, CDR2 SVGIG (reference sequence).

This clonotype came up a few times. The rearrangement uses TRBV20-1 and TRBJ2-4, with TRBD1 matching over 8 bases. The CDR3 runs 13 residues. With 0 bases clipped from V and 7 bases from J, the junction kept 2 bases outside the gene matches. Germline loops: CDR1 DFQATT, CDR2 SNEGSKA (reference sequence). As DNA, the CDR3 is TGCAGTGCTAGAGACAACAGGGGGAACATTCAGTACTTC. It specifies CSARDNRGNIQYF.

V gene TRBV4-1 combines with J gene TRBJ1-5; D is unresolved. The germline gives CDR1 MGHRA, CDR2 YSYEKL. V shed 0 bases and J shed 7 bases, with 13 bases lying between them. This CDR3 is 15 amino acids long. CDR3 sequence reads: CASSQEVASVQPQHF. CDR3 DNA: TGCGCCAGCAGCCAAGAAGTCGCCTCCGTGCAGCCCCAGCATTTT.

V gene TRBV21-1 combines with J gene TRBJ2-3; no DNA check was done on the table's D call, TRBD1. TRBV21-1 is designated a pseudogene. The CDR3 runs 16 residues. The CDR3 sequence: CASSKAEAGSTDTQYF. The CDR3 DNA is TGTGCCAGCAGCAAAGCGGAGGCAGGGAGCACAGATACGCAGTATTTT.

This chain links TRBV4-1 with TRBJ2-3; 10 nucleotides line up with TRBD2. Germline V lookup: CDR1 MGHRA, CDR2 YSYEKL. Unmatched junction bases numbered 17, after V lost 2 bases and J lost 0 bases. The CDR3 is 21 amino acids. CDR3 coding DNA: TGCGCCAGCAGCCAAACCCCCTCCACCTGGACTAGCGGATCTAGCACAGATACGCAGTATTTT. Amino acid sequence: CASSQTPSTWTSGSSTDTQYF.

About this clonotype itself: A much bigger clone sits one base away, suggesting this may be a read error. The V and J genes are TRBV29-1 and TRBJ2-5; a possible D gene is TRBD2 (5 bases). The closer fit of TRBJ2-1 to the DNA end suggests the J call may be wrong. There are 14 residues in the CDR3. Germline CDR1 SQVTM, CDR2 ANQGSEA. CDR3 loop: CSVLGLMYQETQFF. In DNA, the CDR3 is TGCAGCGTCCTTGGACTTATGTACCAAGAGACCCAGTTCTTC.

This clonotype was detected ten times or more. The genes are TRBV10-3 and TRBJ2-1; 9 nucleotides align to TRBD2. Germline loops: CDR1 ENHRY, CDR2 SYGVKD. This CDR3 is 14 amino acids long. V was pared by 10 bases and J by 2 bases, with 6 bases of the junction left unmatched. The CDR3 loop is CATLSGGPYNEQFF. The CDR3 nucleotides read TGTGCCACCCTTAGCGGGGGTCCCTACAATGAGCAGTTCTTC.

J is TRBJ2-5 and V is TRBV11-2, with D possibly being TRBD2 (5 bases). Per the germline V gene, CDR1 is SGHAT and CDR2 is FQNNGV. This CDR3 has 15 amino acids. Trimming removed 1 base from V and 5 bases from J, with 14 bases in between. DNA for the CDR3: TGTGCCAGCAGCTTAGTGGGCCCTAGCCTGGAGACCCAGTACTTC. This encodes CASSLVGPSLETQYF.

The chain carries TRBV29-1 and TRBJ1-1, with TRBD1 matching 9 bases. CDR3 length: 13 residues. From germline, CDR1 is SQVTM and CDR2 ANQGSEA. J lost 5 bases, V lost 6 bases, and 7 bases had no gene match. CDR3 loop: CSVGTGRGTEAFF. The CDR3 DNA reads as TGCAGCGTCGGGACAGGGAGGGGTACTGAAGCTTTCTTT. The full variable domain, completed using reference TRBV29-1 and TRBJ1-1, is SAVISQKPSRDICQRGTSLTIQCQVDSQVTMMFWYRQQPGQSLTLIATANQGSEATYESGFVIDKFPISRPNLTFSTLTVSNMSPEDSSIYLCSVGTGRGTEAFFGQGTRLTVV.

This rearrangement joins TRBV6-1 to TRBJ2-1, with 8 bases matching TRBD2. Germline loops: CDR1 MNHNS, CDR2 SASEGT. V gave up 7 bases and J gave up 6 bases; unmatched junction bases: 8. This CDR3 has 14 residues. This CDR3 reads CASTRLAGPNEQFF. DNA of the CDR3: TGTGCCAGCACCCGTCTAGCGGGCCCCAATGAGCAGTTCTTC.

CDR3 in amino acids: CASSQSKGLYNEQYF. In DNA, the CDR3 is TGCGCCAGCAGCCAAAGTAAGGGACTCTACAATGAGCAGTACTTC. The chain uses TRBV4-3 and TRBJ2-1, with TRBD2 as a possible D gene (6 bases). The J call is doubtful: the DNA matches TRBJ2-7 better. The CDR3 sequence is 15 residues long. Germline V gene data show CDR1 as LGHNA and CDR2 as YSLEER.

This clonotype was detected a few times. This chain connects TRBV3-1 to TRBJ2-5, with D tentatively TRBD2 (6 bases). The CDR3 spans 15 residues. Trimming took off 4 bases at V and 5 bases at J, with 17 bases between the two ends. CDR1 is LGHDT, CDR2 YNNKEL, per germline (reference sequence). In DNA form, the CDR3 reads TGTGCCAGCAGCCGGCAGACTAGTGGGTCGGAGACCCAGTACTTC. Amino acids: CASSRQTSGSETQYF.